The 28 T cell receptor beta chains below were found in one sample sequenced in a study of blood T cell repertoires in COVID-19. The data were produced by immunoSEQ multiplex PCR, yet TCRdb's version contains in-frame clones alone and is incomplete. The sample yields roughly 180,000 clones, more than 65% seen once. The specimen was peripheral blood. These receptor sequences come from a woman between 55 and 75 years old with COVID-19, enrolled during active disease.

The rearrangement joins TRBV7-3 to TRBJ2-3; D might be TRBD2 (6 bases). The CDR3 loop spans 15 amino acids. The V end lost 5 bases, the J end lost 2 bases, and 14 bases lay between the germline ends. CDR1 is SGHTA, CDR2 FQGTGA, per germline. This chain's CDR3 is CASSLGLTDTDTQYF. The CDR3 region has the DNA TGTGCCAGCAGCCTGGGACTTACAGACACAGATACGCAGTATTTT.

The rearrangement joins TRBV24-1 to TRBJ2-2, with 9 bases aligning to TRBD1. The CDR3 is made up of 17 amino acids. The germline V gene has CDR1 KGHDR and CDR2 SFDVKD. V shed 4 bases, J shed 4 bases, and the junction held 9 bases outside the gene matches. CDR3 in amino acids: CATSDPRDRVSTGELFF. The CDR3, as DNA: TGTGCCACCAGTGACCCCCGGGACAGGGTGAGCACCGGGGAGCTGTTTTTT.

The V gene is TRBV27, the J gene TRBJ1-4, with D possibly being TRBD1 (6 bases). With 3 bases removed from V and 8 bases from J, the gap between germline ends came to 13 bases. Germline CDR1 and CDR2: MNHEY and SMNVEV (reference sequence). There are 14 residues in the CDR3. CDR3 nucleotide sequence: TGTGCCAGCAGTTTCTCGGGGGGCACGGAAAAACTGTTTTTT. Translation: CASSFSGGTEKLFF.

This chain joins TRBV6-1 and TRBJ2-3, with D perhaps matching TRBD2 (7 bases). V dropped 8 bases and J dropped 6 bases, with 24 bases sitting between them. The CDR3 length is 16 residues. Germline CDR1 is MNHNS and CDR2 is SASEGT. The CDR3: CASGGGGRASSDTQYF. As DNA, the CDR3 is TGTGCCAGCGGTGGGGGGGGCAGGGCCTCTTCGGATACGCAGTATTTT.

This rearrangement joins TRBV28 to TRBJ2-7; 8 bases fit TRBD1. This CDR3 comprises 14 residues. Trimming at V came to 2 bases and at J to 2 bases, leaving 2 bases not matched to a gene. Per the germline V gene, CDR1 is MDHEN and CDR2 is SYDVKM. CDR3 loop: CASSLRTGPYEQYF. In DNA, the CDR3 is TGTGCCAGCAGTTTAAGGACAGGGCCCTACGAGCAGTACTTC.

The chain uses TRBV19 and TRBJ2-5; weak D call: TRBD1 (7 bases). Trimming removed 4 bases from V and 4 bases from J, with 16 bases in between. Germline-derived CDR1 and CDR2 are LNHDA and SQIVND (reference sequence). The CDR3 is made up of 15 amino acids. CDR3 protein: CASSTTGEVGETQYF. The DNA for the CDR3 is TGTGCCAGTAGTACCACAGGGGAGGTCGGAGAGACCCAGTACTTC.

The J gene is TRBJ1-5, the V gene TRBV3-1 (or the pseudogene TRBV3-2), with 9 bases aligning to TRBD1. Germline V gene sequence: CDR1 LGHDT, CDR2 YNNKEL (reference sequence). CDR3 size: 14 residues. The ends lost 5 bases at V and 6 bases at J; junction bases unmatched: 5. The CDR3 sequence: CASSSGQGGQPQHF. In DNA, the CDR3 is TGTGCCAGCAGCTCGGGACAGGGTGGTCAGCCCCAGCATTTT.

The rearrangement joins TRBV7-8 to TRBJ1-3, with 11 bases that match TRBD1. The CDR3 consists of 18 residues. Germline V gives CDR1 SGHVS, CDR2 FQNEAQ. Trimming cost V 4 bases and J 9 bases; bases outside gene matches: 17. CDR3 region: CASSSTRTGGNPKATIYF. CDR3 in DNA: TGTGCCAGCAGCTCCACAAGGACAGGGGGCAACCCTAAGGCCACCATATATTTT. The full variable domain, completed using reference TRBV7-8 and TRBJ1-3, is GAGVSQSPRYKVAKRGQDVALRCDPISGHVSLFWYQQALGQGPEFLTYFQNEAQLDKSGLPSDRFFAERPEGSVSTLKIQRTQQEDSAVYLCASSSTRTGGNPKATIYFGEGSWLTVV.

The rearrangement joins TRBV3-1 (or the pseudogene TRBV3-2) to TRBJ2-3; 12 nucleotides match TRBD2. In germline, CDR1 is LGHDT, CDR2 YNNKEL (reference sequence). V dropped 4 bases and J dropped 2; count of bases not matched to a gene: 10. The CDR3 contains 18 residues. The CDR3 region is CASSLRGLAGSSTDTQYF. The CDR3 bases are TGTGCCAGCAGCCTCCGAGGACTAGCGGGGTCTTCCACAGATACGCAGTATTTT.

The chain couples TRBV5-4 to TRBJ2-3; D is undetermined. The CDR3 spans 13 residues. CDR1 is SGHNT, CDR2 YYREEE, per germline (reference sequence). With 4 bases removed from V and 2 bases from J, the gap between germline ends came to 8 bases. CDR3 coding DNA: TGTGCCAGCAGCCTAACCTTCACAGATACGCAGTATTTT. It specifies CASSLTFTDTQYF.

The chain recombines TRBV27 with TRBJ1-4; 8 positions match TRBD1. CDR1 is MNHEY, CDR2 SMNVEV, per germline (reference sequence). The CDR3 covers 13 residues. With V trimmed by 6 bases and J by 7 bases, 4 bases remained unmatched. CDR3 DNA: TGTGCCAGCAGGAGACAGGGGTCTGAAAAACTGTTTTTT. The encoded protein is CASRRQGSEKLFF.

This chain uses TRBV15 with TRBJ2-7; 9 nucleotides match TRBD2. This CDR3 comprises 13 residues. Looked up from germline, CDR1 is LNHNV and CDR2 is YYDKDF (reference sequence). J lost 2 bases, V lost 6 bases, and 2 bases had no gene match. The CDR3: CATSLAGAYEQYF. DNA of the CDR3: TGTGCCACCAGTTTAGCGGGGGCCTACGAGCAGTACTTC.

This clone was counted only a few times. The chain joins TRBV5-1 to TRBJ2-7, with TRBD2 matching 11 bases. Germline V gene data show CDR1 as SGHRS and CDR2 as YFSETQ. This CDR3 is built from 15 residues. J lost 2 bases, V lost 4 bases, and 5 bases had no gene match. DNA of the CDR3: TGCGCCAGCAGCCCCGGGACTAGCGGAACCTACGAGCAGTACTTC. Protein product: CASSPGTSGTYEQYF.

This chain links TRBV6-4 with TRBJ2-7; D unresolved. V was clipped by 4 bases and J by 4 bases, with 14 bases between them. From germline, CDR1 is MRHNA and CDR2 SNTAGT. CDR3 length equals 14 residues. The CDR3 DNA reads as TGTGCCAGCAGTGGTGGCTGTCGTGTGTACGAGCAGTACGTC. This translates into CASSGGCRVYEQYV.

The chain recombines TRBV5-1 with TRBJ2-7; 7 nucleotides agree with TRBD1. From germline, CDR1 is SGHRS and CDR2 YFSETQ. The CDR3 has 16 amino acids. J gave up 2 bases and V 1 base, and 9 bases lay outside the gene matches. The CDR3 loop is CASSLTLAGGAYEQYF. The CDR3 coding sequence is TGCGCCAGCAGCTTGACCCTAGCAGGGGGAGCCTACGAGCAGTACTTC.

V and J are TRBV5-4 and TRBJ2-3; a possible D gene is TRBD2 (7 bases). The CDR3 has 16 residues. The germline gives CDR1 SGHNT, CDR2 YYREEE (reference sequence). V lost 4 bases and J 0 bases, leaving 15 bases between the germline ends. The DNA of the CDR3 is TGTGCCAGCAGCCCCAGTGGGGGGGCTAGCACAGATACGCAGTATTTT. It is translated as CASSPSGGASTDTQYF. Supplemented by reference TRBV5-4 and TRBJ2-3, the full variable domain reads ETGVTQSPTHLIKTRGQQVTLRCSSQSGHNTVSWYQQALGQGPQFIFQYYREEENGRGNFPPRFSGLQFPNYSSELNVNALELDDSALYLCASSPSGGASTDTQYFGPGTRLTVL.

The chain combines TRBV11-2 with TRBJ2-1; TRBD2 agrees at 10 bases. With V trimmed by 5 bases and J by 0 bases, 13 bases remained unmatched. Per germline, CDR1 SGHAT and CDR2 FQNNGV. The CDR3 length is 19 residues. Here the CDR3 reads CASSPRGLAGASSYNEQFF. The CDR3 DNA sequence: TGTGCCAGCAGCCCCCGTGGCCTAGCGGGGGCGAGCTCCTACAATGAGCAGTTCTTC.

The chain links TRBV4-1 to TRBJ1-3; no reliable D call. In germline, CDR1 is MGHRA, CDR2 YSYEKL. CDR3 length: 16 amino acids. V was trimmed by 1 base and J by 0 bases, leaving 10 bases between them. CDR3 sequence reads: CASSQGSQFSGNTIYF. CDR3 DNA: TGCGCCAGCAGCCAAGGCTCACAGTTCTCTGGAAACACCATATATTTT.

The chain uses TRBV6-6 and TRBJ1-1, with D maybe TRBD1 (6 bases). The CDR3 is made up of 14 amino acids. Germline CDR1 reads MNHNY; CDR2 reads SVGAGI (reference sequence). Trimming took off 6 bases at V and 6 bases at J, with 17 bases between the two ends. CDR3 loop: CASSLTGRRSEAFF. CDR3 bases: TGTGCCAGCAGCCTCACAGGGCGGAGATCTGAAGCTTTCTTT.

This chain links TRBV11-2 with TRBJ2-2; the D gene is possibly TRBD1 (5 bases). The CDR3 contains 13 residues. V was pared by 7 bases and J by 3 bases, with 9 bases between. Germline-derived CDR1 and CDR2 are SGHAT and FQNNGV. DNA for the CDR3: TGTGCCAGCAAGGGGTCCGACACCGGGGAGCTGTTTTTT. Protein: CASKGSDTGELFF. Together with reference TRBV11-2 and TRBJ2-2, the CDR3 gives the full variable domain: EAGVAQSPRYKIIEKRQSVAFWCNPISGHATLYWYQQILGQGPKLLIQFQNNGVVDDSQLPKDRFSAERLKGVDSTLKIQPAKLEDSAVYLCASKGSDTGELFFGEGSRLTVL.

This clone has more than one count but fewer than ten. The chain couples TRBV6-5 to TRBJ2-7; TRBD1 aligns across 8 bases. Germline CDR1 and CDR2: MNHEY and SVGAGI. The CDR3 length is 15 residues. J lost 0 bases, V lost 6 bases, and 7 bases had no gene match. The CDR3 DNA is TGTGCCAGCAGAAAAGACAGGGGCGGCTCCTACGAGCAGTACGTC. The encoded protein is CASRKDRGGSYEQYV.

This clone has only one observation. The CDR3 nucleotides read TGTGCCAGCAGCCACATAGGCCAGGGAATGGATGAGCAGTTCTTC. Translation gives CASSHIGQGMDEQFF. The gene calls are TRBV3-1 (or the pseudogene TRBV3-2) and TRBJ2-1; D is possibly TRBD1 (5 bases). V gave up 3 bases and J gave up 8 bases, with 17 bases separating them. Germline CDR1 LGHDT, CDR2 YNNKEL (reference sequence). The CDR3 runs to 15 residues.

This clone occurred once. The genes are TRBV27 and TRBJ1-1; possibly TRBD1 for D (5 bases). The V end was cut by 5 bases, the J end by 0 bases, with 13 bases between. The CDR3 runs to 15 residues. From germline, CDR1 is MNHEY and CDR2 SMNVEV (reference sequence). This CDR3 is CASSRGRQLNTEAFF. The CDR3 nucleotides read TGTGCCAGCAGTAGGGGAAGACAGCTGAACACTGAAGCTTTCTTT.

This chain joins TRBV27 and TRBJ1-2, with 9 positions matching TRBD1. CDR1 and CDR2 (germline): MNHEY, SMNVEV (reference sequence). Losses at the gene ends were 2 bases for V and 5 bases for J; bases not matched to a gene: 6. This CDR3 contains 15 residues. CDR3 amino acids: CASSLIGGQGYGYTF. The DNA of the CDR3 is TGTGCCAGCAGTTTAATTGGTGGACAGGGGTATGGCTACACCTTC.

The chain couples TRBV7-8 to TRBJ2-5; D is perhaps TRBD2 (6 bases). Germline loops: CDR1 SGHVS, CDR2 FQNEAQ. The V end lost 1 base, the J end lost 5 bases, and 17 bases lay between the germline ends. There are 16 residues in the CDR3. CDR3 in DNA: TGTGCCAGCAGCTTAGGCGGGGTCTACATGTCGGAGACCCAGTACTTC. This sequence encodes CASSLGGVYMSETQYF. The full variable domain, completed using reference TRBV7-8 and TRBJ2-5, is GAGVSQSPRYKVAKRGQDVALRCDPISGHVSLFWYQQALGQGPEFLTYFQNEAQLDKSGLPSDRFFAERPEGSVSTLKIQRTQQEDSAVYLCASSLGGVYMSETQYFGPGTRLLVL.

The rearrangement joins TRBV10-3 to TRBJ1-3, with unresolved D. This CDR3 contains 15 residues. V dropped 3 bases and J dropped 0 bases, with 9 bases sitting between them. Germline values: CDR1 ENHRY, CDR2 SYGVKD. CDR3 nucleotide sequence: TGTGCCATCAGTGAACCCTACGACTCTGGAAACACCATATATTTT. As protein: CAISEPYDSGNTIYF.

CDR3: CATSDSGVETQYF. DNA for the CDR3: TGTGCCACCAGTGACTCAGGGGTGGAGACCCAGTACTTC. The chain couples TRBV24-1 to TRBJ2-5, with D perhaps TRBD1 (6 bases). CDR1 and CDR2 (germline): KGHDR, SFDVKD. This CDR3 contains 13 residues. The V and J ends lost 4 bases and 5 bases respectively, with 10 bases between them.

Only a few counts were recorded for this clone. The rearrangement joins TRBV4-2 to TRBJ2-2; 12 bases are shared with TRBD2. The CDR3 sequence is 15 residues long. Germline lookup yields CDR1 LGHNA and CDR2 YNFKEQ. The J segment lost 4 bases and the V segment lost 4 bases, leaving 1 base of the junction unmatched. The DNA of the CDR3 is TGTGCCAGCAGCCCGACTAGCGGGAGCACCGGGGAGCTGTTTTTT. It encodes CASSPTSGSTGELFF.